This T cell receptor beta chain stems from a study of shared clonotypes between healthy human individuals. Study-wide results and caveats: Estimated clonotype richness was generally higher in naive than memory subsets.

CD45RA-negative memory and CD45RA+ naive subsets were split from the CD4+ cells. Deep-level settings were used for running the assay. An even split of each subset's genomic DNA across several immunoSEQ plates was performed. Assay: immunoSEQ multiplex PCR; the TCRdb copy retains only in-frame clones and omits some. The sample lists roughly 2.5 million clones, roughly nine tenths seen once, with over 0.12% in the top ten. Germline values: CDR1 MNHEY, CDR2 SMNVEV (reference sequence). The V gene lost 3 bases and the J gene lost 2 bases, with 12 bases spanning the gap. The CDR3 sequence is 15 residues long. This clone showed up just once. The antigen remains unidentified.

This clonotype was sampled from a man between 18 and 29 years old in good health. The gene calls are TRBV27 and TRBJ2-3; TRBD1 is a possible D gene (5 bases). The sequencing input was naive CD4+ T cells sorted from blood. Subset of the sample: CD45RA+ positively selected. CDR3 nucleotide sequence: TGTGCCAGCAGTTTCGACAGACGGTACACAGATACGCAGTATTTT. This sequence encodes CASSFDRRYTDTQYF.